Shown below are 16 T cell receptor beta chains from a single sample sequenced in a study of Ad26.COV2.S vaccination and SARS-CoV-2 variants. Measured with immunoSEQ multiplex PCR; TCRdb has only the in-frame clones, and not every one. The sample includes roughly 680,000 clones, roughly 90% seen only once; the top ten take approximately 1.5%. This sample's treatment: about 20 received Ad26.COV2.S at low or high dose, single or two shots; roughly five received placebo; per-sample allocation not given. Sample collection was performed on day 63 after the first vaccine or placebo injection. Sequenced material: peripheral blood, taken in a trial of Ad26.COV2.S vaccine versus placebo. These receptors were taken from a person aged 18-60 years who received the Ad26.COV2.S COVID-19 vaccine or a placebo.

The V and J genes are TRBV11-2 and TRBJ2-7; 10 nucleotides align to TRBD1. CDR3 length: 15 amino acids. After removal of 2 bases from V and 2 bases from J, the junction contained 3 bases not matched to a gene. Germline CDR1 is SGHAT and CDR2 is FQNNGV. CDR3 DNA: TGTGCCAGCAGCTTACCCGGGACAGGGGCCTACGAGCAGTACTTC. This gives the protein CASSLPGTGAYEQYF.

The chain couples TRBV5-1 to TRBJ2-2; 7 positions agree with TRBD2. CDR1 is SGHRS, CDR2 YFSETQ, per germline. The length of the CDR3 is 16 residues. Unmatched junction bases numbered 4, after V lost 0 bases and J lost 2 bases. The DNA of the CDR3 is TGCGCCAGCAGCTTGGGTGAGACTAGCAACACCGGGGAGCTGTTTTTT. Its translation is CASSLGETSNTGELFF.

The CDR3 sequence is CASSYGAGSTDTQYF. CDR3 DNA sequence: TGTGCCAGCAGTTATGGAGCGGGGAGCACAGATACGCAGTATTTT. The chain links TRBV6-5 to TRBJ2-3; 7 positions match TRBD2. The V gene's germline CDR1 is MNHEY and CDR2 SVGAGI. V shed 3 bases, J shed 0 bases, and the junction held 3 bases outside the gene matches. CDR3 length equals 15 residues.

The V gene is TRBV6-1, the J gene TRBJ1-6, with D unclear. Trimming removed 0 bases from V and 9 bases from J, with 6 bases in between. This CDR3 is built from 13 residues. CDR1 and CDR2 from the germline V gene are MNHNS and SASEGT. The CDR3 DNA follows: TGTGCCAGCAGTGAAGCGCGCGGTTCACCCCTCCACTTT. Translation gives CASSEARGSPLHF.

The CDR3 is CASSISPGRASSGANVLTF. The CDR3 DNA reads as TGTGCCAGTAGTATATCCCCGGGCAGGGCTAGCTCTGGGGCCAACGTCCTGACTTTC. The chain links TRBV19 to TRBJ2-6; the D gene is possibly TRBD1 (5 bases). This CDR3 is built from 19 residues. The V and J ends lost 2 bases and 0 bases respectively, with 17 bases between them. CDR1 and CDR2 (germline): LNHDA, SQIVND (reference sequence).

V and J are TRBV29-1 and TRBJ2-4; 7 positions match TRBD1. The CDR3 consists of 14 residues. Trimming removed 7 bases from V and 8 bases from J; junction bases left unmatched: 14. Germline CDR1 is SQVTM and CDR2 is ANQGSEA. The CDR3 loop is CSATRQGRGDIQYF. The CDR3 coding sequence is TGCAGCGCCACGAGACAGGGAAGGGGTGACATTCAGTACTTC.

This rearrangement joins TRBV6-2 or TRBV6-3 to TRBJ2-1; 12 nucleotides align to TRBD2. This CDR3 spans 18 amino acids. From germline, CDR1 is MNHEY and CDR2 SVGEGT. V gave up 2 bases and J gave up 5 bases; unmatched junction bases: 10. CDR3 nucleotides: TGTGCCAGCAGTTACCACAGACCAACTAGCGGGGGGAACAATGAGCAGTTCTTC. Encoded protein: CASSYHRPTSGGNNEQFF.

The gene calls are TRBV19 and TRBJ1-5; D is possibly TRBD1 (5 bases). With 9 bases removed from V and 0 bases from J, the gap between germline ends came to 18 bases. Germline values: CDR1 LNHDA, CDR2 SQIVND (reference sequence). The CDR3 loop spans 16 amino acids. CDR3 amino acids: CASKGKTGDSNQPQHF. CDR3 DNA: TGTGCCAGCAAGGGGAAAACGGGGGATAGCAATCAGCCCCAGCATTTT.

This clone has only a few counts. The CDR3 coding sequence is TGTGCCAGCAGCTTCGGGAACACTGAAGCTTTCTTT. This sequence encodes CASSFGNTEAFF. The V and J genes are TRBV7-9 and TRBJ1-1, with D unclear. The germline V gene has CDR1 SEHNR and CDR2 FQNEAQ (reference sequence). The CDR3 runs 12 residues. Trimming shortened V by 3 bases and J by 1 base, and 3 bases separated the two germline ends.

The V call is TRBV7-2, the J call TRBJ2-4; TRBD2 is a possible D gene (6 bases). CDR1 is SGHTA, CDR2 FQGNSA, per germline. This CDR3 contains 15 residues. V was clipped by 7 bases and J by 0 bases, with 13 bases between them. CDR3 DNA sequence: TGTGCCAGCAACCCGGGACTGATAGCCAAAAACATTCAGTACTTC. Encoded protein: CASNPGLIAKNIQYF. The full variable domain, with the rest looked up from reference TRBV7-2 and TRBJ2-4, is GAGVSQSPSNKVTEKGKDVELRCDPISGHTALYWYRQSLGQGLEFLIYFQGNSAPDKSGLPSDRFSAERTGGSVSTLTIQRTQQEDSAVYLCASNPGLIAKNIQYFGAGTRLSVL.

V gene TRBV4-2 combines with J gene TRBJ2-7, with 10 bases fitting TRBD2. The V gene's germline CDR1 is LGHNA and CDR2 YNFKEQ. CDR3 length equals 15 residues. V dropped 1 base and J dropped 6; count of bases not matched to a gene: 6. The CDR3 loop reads CASSQGSGGGGEQYF. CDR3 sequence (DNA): TGTGCCAGCAGCCAAGGGAGCGGGGGGGGCGGCGAGCAGTACTTC.

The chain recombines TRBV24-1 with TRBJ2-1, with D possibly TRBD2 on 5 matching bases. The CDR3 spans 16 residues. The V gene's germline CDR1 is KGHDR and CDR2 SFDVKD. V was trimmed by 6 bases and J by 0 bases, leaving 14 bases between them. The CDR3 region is CATSHPGDSSYNEQFF. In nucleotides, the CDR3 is TGTGCCACCAGTCACCCCGGGGATAGCTCCTACAATGAGCAGTTCTTC.

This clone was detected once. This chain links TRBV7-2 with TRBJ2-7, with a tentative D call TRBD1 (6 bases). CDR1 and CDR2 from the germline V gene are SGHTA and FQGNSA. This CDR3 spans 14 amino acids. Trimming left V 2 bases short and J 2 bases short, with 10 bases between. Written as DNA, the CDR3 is TGTGCCAGCAGCTTAAAGGGGGAAACCTACGAGCAGTACTTC. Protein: CASSLKGETYEQYF.

For the CDR3, the DNA is TGTGCCAGCTCACCATTCGACAGGGGGCCCTATGGCTACACCTTC. Its translation is CASSPFDRGPYGYTF. The gene calls are TRBV18 and TRBJ1-2; 10 nucleotides align to TRBD1. V dropped 2 bases and J dropped 4; count of bases not matched to a gene: 4. CDR3 length equals 15 residues. Germline assignment: CDR1 KGHSH and CDR2 LQKENI.

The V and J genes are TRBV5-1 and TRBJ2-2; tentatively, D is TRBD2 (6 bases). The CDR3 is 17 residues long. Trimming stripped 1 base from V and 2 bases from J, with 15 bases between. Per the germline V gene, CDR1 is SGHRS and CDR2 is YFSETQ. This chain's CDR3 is CASSLLASGGNTGELFF. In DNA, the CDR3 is TGCGCCAGCAGCTTGCTAGCGAGTGGGGGAAACACCGGGGAGCTGTTTTTT.

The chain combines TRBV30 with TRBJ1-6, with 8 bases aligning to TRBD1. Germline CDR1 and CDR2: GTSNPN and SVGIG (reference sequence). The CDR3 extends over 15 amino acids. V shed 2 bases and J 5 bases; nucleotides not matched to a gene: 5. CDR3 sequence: CAWSPLDRDNSPLHF. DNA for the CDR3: TGTGCCTGGAGTCCTCTGGACAGGGATAATTCACCCCTCCACTTT. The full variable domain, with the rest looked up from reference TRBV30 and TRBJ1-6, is SQTIHQWPATLVQPVGSPLSLECTVEGTSNPNLYWYRQAAGRGLQLLFYSVGIGQISSEVPQNLSASRPQDRQFILSSKKLLLSDSGFYLCAWSPLDRDNSPLHFGNGTRLTVT.